This T cell receptor beta chain originates from a study of blood T cell repertoires in COVID-19. Study overall: Samples came from the United States, Italy and Spain, spanning acute and convalescent COVID-19. PBMCs, B-cell-depleted T cells, or T cells were the source of the cDNA or gDNA that made up the material.

The J segment lost 7 bases and the V segment lost 2 bases, leaving 7 bases of the junction unmatched. Looked up from germline, CDR1 is MNHEY and CDR2 is SVGAGI. The CDR3 length is 16 residues. Per the study methods: How many nucleated cells were present was estimated from reference gene primer amplification. The assay was immunoSEQ multiplex PCR, and TCRdb's table has in-frame clones only and misses some. V and J calls and clone size follow that table, whereas D and trimming were derived from the DNA. This table has around 240,000 clones, 70% to 85% appearing once. This receptor was identified in a woman of 80 years or more with acute or convalescent COVID-19. This chain joins TRBV6-5 and TRBJ1-6; TRBD1 matches at 8 bases. Sequencing was done on a sample of peripheral blood. CDR3 nucleotide sequence: TGTGCCAGCAGTTACCAGGTAGACAGGGGAAATTCACCCCTCCACTTT. This encodes CASSYQVDRGNSPLHF.